The TCR beta chain under discussion was sequenced for a study of PD-L1 blockade in urothelial cancer. Study findings and constraints: Tumor-associated TCR clones expanded more in blood at 3 weeks in patients with durable benefit.

The study enrolled patients with locally advanced or metastatic urothelial carcinoma. Worth noting for this clone: The antigen is not known.

Each PCR had synthetic TCR analog templates added to it as a spike-in. Repertoires were generated with immunoSEQ multiplex PCR, while TCRdb's copy carries only in-frame clones and drops some. In the table there are 50,000 or so clones, around 85% of which are singletons. The V and J ends lost 6 bases and 2 bases, in that order; junction bases with no gene match: 6. Germline values: CDR1 LNHDA, CDR2 SQIVND (reference sequence). The CDR3 is 15 amino acids. This chain links TRBV19 with TRBJ1-5, with 8 bases fitting TRBD1. The clonotype comes from a man between 60 and 75 years old with urothelial cancer. The starting material was PBMCs, obtained around atezolizumab (anti-PD-L1) treatment. CDR3 sequence reads: CASRRTGTRNQPQHF. DNA for the CDR3: TGTGCCAGTAGGAGGACAGGGACCCGCAATCAGCCCCAGCATTTT.